The entry below gives a single T cell receptor (beta chain) sequence along with its context. This sample stems from a study of T cell responses to AZD1222 COVID-19 vaccine. Clones were sequenced by immunoSEQ multiplex PCR, and TCRdb holds only the in-frame ones, with some missing. The table lists under 50,000 clones, roughly 88% of them singletons. Germline V CDR1 and CDR2: SGHRS, YFSETQ. The CDR3 loop spans 15 amino acids. The ends lost 0 bases at V and 6 bases at J; junction bases unmatched: 6. This sample comprised peripheral blood, obtained 28 days after the second dose of the MenACWY control vaccine. J is TRBJ2-7 and V is TRBV5-1, with 10 bases that match TRBD1. The receptor's source is an adult who received the MenACWY meningococcal vaccine as a control. The CDR3 DNA sequence: TGCGCCAGCAGCTTGGAGGGGCGGACAGGGGGCGAGCAGTACTTC. It codes for CASSLEGRTGGEQYF. Variable domain in full (rest from reference TRBV5-1 and TRBJ2-7): KAGVTQTPRYLIKTRGQQVTLSCSPISGHRSVSWYQQTPGQGLQFLFEYFSETQRNKGNFPGRFSGRQFSNSRSEMNVSTLELGDSALYLCASSLEGRTGGEQYFGPGTRLTVT.